This T cell receptor beta chain was recorded in a study of PD-1 blockade in classical Hodgkin lymphoma. The CDR3 is 15 amino acids. V gave up 0 bases and J gave up 4 bases, with 13 bases separating them. CDR1 is SGHDT, CDR2 YYEEEE, per germline. For this clone: Antigen unknown.

Study-level findings and limits: There was a significant rise in CD4+ TCR diversity by C4D1, with no such rise for CD8+.

The data were produced by immunoSEQ multiplex PCR, yet TCRdb's version contains in-frame clones alone and is incomplete. The sample gives approximately 44,000 clones, 60% to 85% of which show up once; 3% is in the top ten. Each patient experienced a relapse that followed autologous stem cell transplantation, and brentuximab vedotin exposure varied. This TCR was recovered from a human donor with classical Hodgkin lymphoma. The genes are TRBV5-6 and TRBJ2-5, with no clear D. Source: peripheral blood mononuclear cells (PBMCs), taken at baseline. The CDR3 here is CASSLGTYVRETQYF. In nucleotides, the CDR3 is TGTGCCAGCAGCTTGGGTACGTACGTTCGAGAGACCCAGTACTTC.